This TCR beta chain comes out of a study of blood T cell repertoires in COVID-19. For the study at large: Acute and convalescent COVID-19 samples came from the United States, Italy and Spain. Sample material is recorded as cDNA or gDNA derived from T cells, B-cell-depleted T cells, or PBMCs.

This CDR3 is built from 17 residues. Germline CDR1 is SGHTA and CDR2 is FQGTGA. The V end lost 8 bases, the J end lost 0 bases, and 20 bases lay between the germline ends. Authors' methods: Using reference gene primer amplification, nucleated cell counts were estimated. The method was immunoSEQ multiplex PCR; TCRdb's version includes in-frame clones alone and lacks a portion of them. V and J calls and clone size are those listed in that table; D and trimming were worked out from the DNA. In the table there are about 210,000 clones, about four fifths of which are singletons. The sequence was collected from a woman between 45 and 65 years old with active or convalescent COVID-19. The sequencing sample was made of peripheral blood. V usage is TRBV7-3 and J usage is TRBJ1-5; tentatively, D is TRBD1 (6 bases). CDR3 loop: CASHSGIIRGSNQPQHF. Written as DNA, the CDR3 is TGTGCCAGCCACTCGGGAATTATCAGGGGTAGCAATCAGCCCCAGCATTTT.